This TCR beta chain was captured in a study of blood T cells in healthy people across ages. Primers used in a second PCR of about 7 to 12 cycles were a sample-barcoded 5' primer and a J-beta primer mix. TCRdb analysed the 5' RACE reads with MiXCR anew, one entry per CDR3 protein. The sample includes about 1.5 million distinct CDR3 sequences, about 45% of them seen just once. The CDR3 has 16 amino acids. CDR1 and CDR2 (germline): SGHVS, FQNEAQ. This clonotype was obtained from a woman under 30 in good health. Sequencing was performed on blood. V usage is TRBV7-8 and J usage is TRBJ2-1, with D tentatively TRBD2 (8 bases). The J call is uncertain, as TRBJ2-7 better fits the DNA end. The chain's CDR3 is CASSLGREGAYNEQYF. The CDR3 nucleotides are TGTGCCAGCAGCTTAGGACGGGAGGGGGCCTACAATGAGCAGTACTTC.